This is a list of T cell receptor beta chains from one sample in a study of sequential checkpoint blockade in melanoma. Assay: immunoSEQ multiplex PCR; the TCRdb copy retains only in-frame clones and omits some. The top ten clones hold roughly 22% of a sample with approximately 20,000 clones, around 73% of them seen once. This specimen consisted of CD8+ T cells sorted from blood (inferred from file names), obtained from a patient given nivolumab and ipilimumab in sequence. The receptors shown here come from a human donor with melanoma. CDR3s include the opening cysteine and the closing phenylalanine or tryptophan. The D gene is left open where the match is weak. Expanded clones get a size class; other rows say once, few or many, or leave the size out.

D,J,size,V,DNA,CDR3
.,TRBJ1-1,.,TRBV11-2,TGTGCCAGCAGCTTAACCATGGGCTGGATGCCTGAAGCTTTCTTT,CASSLTMGWMPEAFF
TRBD2,TRBJ2-1,.,TRBV9,TGTGCCAGCAGCGTAGGCCGCGGGAGCTCCTACAATGAGCAGTTCTTC,CASSVGRGSSYNEQFF
TRBD1,TRBJ1-1,.,TRBV13,TGTGCCAGCGGGCCAGGGGACAGGGCAGACCTAGAAGCTTTCTTT,CASGPGDRADLEAFF
TRBD1,TRBJ2-7,.,TRBV6-5,TGTGCCAGCAGTTACTCGAGGGGACAGTGGTCCTACGAGCAGTACTTC,CASSYSRGQWSYEQYF
TRBD2,TRBJ2-2,.,TRBV9,TGTGCCAGCAGGATCCAACCGGGACTACCTACGTCCGGGGAGCTGTTTTTT,CASRIQPGLPTSGELFF
TRBD2,TRBJ2-1,few,TRBV9,TGTGCCAGCAGCGTAGAATTCAGCGGGAGGATCGGTGAGCAGTTCTTC,CASSVEFSGRIGEQFF
.,TRBJ2-7,once,TRBV6-6,TGTGCCAGCAGTTACCTGAACAGTGCCTACGAGCAGTACTTC,CASSYLNSAYEQYF
TRBD1,TRBJ1-2,.,TRBV5-1,TGCGCCAGCAGCGCCTTCCGGGACAGACAAAACTATGGCTACACCTTC,CASSAFRDRQNYGYTF
TRBD1,TRBJ2-7,once,TRBV28,TGTGCCAGCAGCCAAGGGACAGCAGGCGAGCAGTACTTC,CASSQGTAGEQYF
TRBD1,TRBJ2-7,.,TRBV5-1,TGCGCCAGCAGCCCGACAGGGGTGATCTACGAGCAGTACTTC,CASSPTGVIYEQYF
.,TRBJ2-7,.,TRBV4-1,TGCGCCAGCAGCCAAGGACAGGCACAAGGCTACGAGCAGTACTTC,CASSQGQAQGYEQYF
TRBD1,TRBJ2-7,.,TRBV11-2,TGTGCCAGCAGCCATGGGACAGGGCCTAGCTACGAGCAGTACTTC,CASSHGTGPSYEQYF
TRBD2,TRBJ2-5,.,TRBV19,TGTGCCAGTAGTATTTATTCTAGCGGGGACCTAGAAGAGACCCAGTACTTC,CASSIYSSGDLEETQYF
.,TRBJ2-1,few,TRBV19,TGTGCCAGTAGTCCCGGGACTGTCTACAATGAGCAGTTCTTC,CASSPGTVYNEQFF
TRBD2,TRBJ2-1,.,TRBV9,TGTGCCAGCAGCGTTAGACTAGCGGGGGGGTTCAATGAGCAGTTCTTC,CASSVRLAGGFNEQFF
TRBD1,TRBJ1-1,.,TRBV5-6,TGTGCCAGCAGCTTTCAGGGGGCGGCCACTGAAGCTTTCTTT,CASSFQGAATEAFF
.,TRBJ1-1,.,TRBV7-3,TGTGCCAGCAGCTTATATTTGAACACTGAAGCTTTCTTT,CASSLYLNTEAFF
.,TRBJ2-5,.,TRBV19,TGTGCCAGTAGACTAGTTGGCGGGGAGACCCAGTACTTC,CASRLVGGETQYF
.,TRBJ2-1,.,TRBV28,TGTGCCAGCAGTTTAGGGGATTTTAGCGGATATTCCTACAATGAGCAGTTCTTC,CASSLGDFSGYSYNEQFF
.,TRBJ2-3,.,TRBV15,TGTGCCACCAGCAGATACCCCTCCGACAGACGAACAGATACGCAGTATTTT,CATSRYPSDRRTDTQYF
.,TRBJ1-1,.,TRBV7-3,TGTGCCAGCAGCCCCGTGGGGGGGAACACTGAAGCTTTCTTT,CASSPVGGNTEAFF
.,TRBJ2-7,.,TRBV5-1,TGCGCCAGCAGCTTAGACTACTACGAGCAGTACTTC,CASSLDYYEQYF
TRBD2,TRBJ2-7,few,TRBV11-1,TGTGCCAGCAGCTCGCTAGCGGGATTCAACGAGCAGTACTTC,CASSSLAGFNEQYF
.,TRBJ2-3,once,TRBV18,TGTGCCAGCTCACCACCGGCGGGACCGAGGGCAGATACGCAGTATTTT,CASSPPAGPRADTQYF
.,TRBJ1-1,once,TRBV18,TGTGCCAGCTCACCACCCGGAGGCTCCGCCGACACTGAAGCTTTCTTT,CASSPPGGSADTEAFF
TRBD1,TRBJ1-4,.,TRBV5-1,TGCGCCAGCAGCTTGGGCGACAGGGGAGCAACTAATGAAAAACTGTTTTTT,CASSLGDRGATNEKLFF
.,TRBJ2-7,.,TRBV11-2,TGTGCCAGCAGCTTACCTACCTACGAGCAGTACTTC,CASSLPTYEQYF
.,TRBJ1-5,.,TRBV19,TGTGCCAGTAGCCCCCAGGGGCATAGCAATCAGCCCCAGCATTTT,CASSPQGHSNQPQHF